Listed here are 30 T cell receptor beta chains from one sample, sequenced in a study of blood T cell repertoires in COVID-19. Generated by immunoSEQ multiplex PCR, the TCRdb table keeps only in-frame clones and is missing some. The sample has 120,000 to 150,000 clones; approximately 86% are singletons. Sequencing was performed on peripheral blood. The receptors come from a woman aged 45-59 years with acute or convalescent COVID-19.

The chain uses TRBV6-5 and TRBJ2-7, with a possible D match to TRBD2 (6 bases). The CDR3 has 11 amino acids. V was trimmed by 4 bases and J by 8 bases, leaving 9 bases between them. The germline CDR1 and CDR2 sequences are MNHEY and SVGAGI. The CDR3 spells CASSWGRQQYF. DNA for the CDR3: TGTGCCAGCAGTTGGGGGAGGCAGCAGTACTTC.

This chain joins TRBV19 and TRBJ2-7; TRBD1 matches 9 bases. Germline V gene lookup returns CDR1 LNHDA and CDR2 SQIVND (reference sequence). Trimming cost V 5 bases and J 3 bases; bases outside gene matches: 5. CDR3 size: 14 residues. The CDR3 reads CASSPPTGGYEQYF. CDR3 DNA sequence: TGTGCCAGTAGTCCCCCGACAGGGGGCTACGAGCAGTACTTC.

The CDR3 DNA is TGTGCCAGCAGCGCCCGGGACAGGGGCACAGATACGCAGTATTTT. Protein sequence: CASSARDRGTDTQYF. The V call is TRBV7-8, the J call TRBJ2-3; 9 positions agree with TRBD1. This CDR3 is built from 15 residues. The J segment lost 1 base and the V segment lost 5 bases, leaving 4 bases of the junction unmatched. CDR1 is SGHVS and CDR2 is FQNEAQ in the germline V gene.

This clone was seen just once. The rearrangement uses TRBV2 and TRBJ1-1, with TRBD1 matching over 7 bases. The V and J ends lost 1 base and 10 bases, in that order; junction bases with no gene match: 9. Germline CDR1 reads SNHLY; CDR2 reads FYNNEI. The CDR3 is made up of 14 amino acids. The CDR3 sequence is CASSEVRTGSRAFF. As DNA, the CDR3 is TGTGCCAGCAGTGAAGTCCGGACAGGTAGTCGAGCTTTCTTT.

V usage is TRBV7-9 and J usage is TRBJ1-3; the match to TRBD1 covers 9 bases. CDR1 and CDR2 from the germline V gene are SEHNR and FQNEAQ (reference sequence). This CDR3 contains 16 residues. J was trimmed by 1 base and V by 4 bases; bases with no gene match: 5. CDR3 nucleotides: TGTGCCAGCAGCTCATACAGGGGGCGGTCTGGAAACACCATATATTTT. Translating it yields CASSSYRGRSGNTIYF.

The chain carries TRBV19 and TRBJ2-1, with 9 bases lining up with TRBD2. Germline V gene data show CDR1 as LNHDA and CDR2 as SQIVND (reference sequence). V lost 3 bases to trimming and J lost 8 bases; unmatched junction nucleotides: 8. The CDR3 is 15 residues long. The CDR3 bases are TGTGCCAGTAGTATCGGGCGGGAGGGCCTCGATGAGCAGTTCTTC. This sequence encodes CASSIGREGLDEQFF.

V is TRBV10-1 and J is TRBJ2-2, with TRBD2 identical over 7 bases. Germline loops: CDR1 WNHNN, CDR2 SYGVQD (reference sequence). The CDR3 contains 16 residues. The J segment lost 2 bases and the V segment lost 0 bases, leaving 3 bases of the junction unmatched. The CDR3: CASSESGGGNTGELFF. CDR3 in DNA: TGCGCCAGCAGTGAGTCTGGGGGGGGAAACACCGGGGAGCTGTTTTTT.

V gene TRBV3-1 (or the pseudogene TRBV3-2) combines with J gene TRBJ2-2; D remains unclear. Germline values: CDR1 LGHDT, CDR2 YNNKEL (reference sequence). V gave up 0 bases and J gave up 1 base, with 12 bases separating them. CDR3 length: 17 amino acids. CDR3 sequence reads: CASSQESQILNTGELFF. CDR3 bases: TGTGCCAGCAGCCAAGAATCACAGATCTTGAACACCGGGGAGCTGTTTTTT.

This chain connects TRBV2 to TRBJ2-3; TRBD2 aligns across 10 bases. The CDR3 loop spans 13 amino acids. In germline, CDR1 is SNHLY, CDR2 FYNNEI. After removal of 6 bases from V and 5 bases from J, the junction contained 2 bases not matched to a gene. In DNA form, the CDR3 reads TGTGCCAGCAGCAGCGGGGGGGGAGATACGCAGTATTTT. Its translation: CASSSGGGDTQYF.

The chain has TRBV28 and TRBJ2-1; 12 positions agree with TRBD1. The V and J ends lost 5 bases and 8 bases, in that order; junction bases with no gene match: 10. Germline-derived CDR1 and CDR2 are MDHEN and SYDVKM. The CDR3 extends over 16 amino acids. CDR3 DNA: TGTGCCAGCAGTACTCAAAGGGACAGGGGGCGCGATGAGCAGTTCTTC. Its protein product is CASSTQRDRGRDEQFF.

The CDR3 DNA follows: TGTGCCAGCAGCTTCACTTTTAGCTCCTACAATGAGCAGTTCTTC. Translation gives CASSFTFSSYNEQFF. The chain uses TRBV7-3 and TRBJ2-1; D is ambiguous. Trimming took off 3 bases at V and 0 bases at J, with 9 bases between the two ends. CDR1 and CDR2 (germline): SGHTA, FQGTGA. This CDR3 contains 15 residues. The entire variable domain, with the rest obtained from reference TRBV7-3 and TRBJ2-1, is as follows: GAGVSQTPSNKVTEKGKYVELRCDPISGHTALYWYRQSLGQGPEFLIYFQGTGAADDSGLPNDRFFAVRPEGSVSTLKIQRTERGDSAVYLCASSFTFSSYNEQFFGPGTRLTVL.

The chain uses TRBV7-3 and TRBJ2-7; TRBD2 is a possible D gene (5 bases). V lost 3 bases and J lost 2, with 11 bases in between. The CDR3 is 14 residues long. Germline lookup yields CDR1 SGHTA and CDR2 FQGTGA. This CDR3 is CASSFLPGTYEQYF. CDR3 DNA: TGTGCCAGCAGCTTTCTACCGGGGACCTACGAGCAGTACTTC.

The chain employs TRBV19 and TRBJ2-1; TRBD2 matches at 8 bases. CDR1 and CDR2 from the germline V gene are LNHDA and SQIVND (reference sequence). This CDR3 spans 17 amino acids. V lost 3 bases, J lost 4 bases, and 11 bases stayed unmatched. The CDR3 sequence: CASSIPLAGSLYNEQFF. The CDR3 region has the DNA TGTGCCAGTAGTATCCCTTTAGCGGGAAGCTTGTACAATGAGCAGTTCTTC.

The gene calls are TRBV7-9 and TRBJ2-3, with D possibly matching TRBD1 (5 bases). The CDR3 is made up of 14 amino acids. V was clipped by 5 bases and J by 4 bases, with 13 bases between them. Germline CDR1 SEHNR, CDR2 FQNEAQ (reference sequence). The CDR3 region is CASSPRVGSDTQYF. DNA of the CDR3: TGTGCCAGCAGCCCCAGGGTGGGGTCAGATACGCAGTATTTT.

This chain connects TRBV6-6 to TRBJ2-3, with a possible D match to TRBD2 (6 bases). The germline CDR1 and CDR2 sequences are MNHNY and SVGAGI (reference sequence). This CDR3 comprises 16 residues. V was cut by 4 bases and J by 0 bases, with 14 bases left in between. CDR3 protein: CASSLLALISTDTQYF. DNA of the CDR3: TGTGCCAGCAGTTTGCTAGCGTTGATTAGCACAGATACGCAGTATTTT.

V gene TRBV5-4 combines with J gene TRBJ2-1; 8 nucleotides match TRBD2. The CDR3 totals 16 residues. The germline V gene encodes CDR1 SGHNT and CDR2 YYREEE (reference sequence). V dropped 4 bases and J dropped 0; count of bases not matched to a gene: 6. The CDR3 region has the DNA TGTGCCAGCAGCCCTCGGGGGGGCTCCTCCTACAATGAGCAGTTCTTC. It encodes CASSPRGGSSYNEQFF.

Here the CDR3 reads CASSVNPGTGEGYTF. The CDR3 DNA sequence: TGTGCCAGCAGCGTCAACCCCGGGACAGGGGAGGGCTACACCTTC. The chain carries TRBV9 and TRBJ1-2; 10 nucleotides line up with TRBD1. The CDR3 covers 15 residues. V was clipped by 2 bases and J by 8 bases; unmatched bases: 9. Per germline, CDR1 SGDLS and CDR2 YYNGEE.

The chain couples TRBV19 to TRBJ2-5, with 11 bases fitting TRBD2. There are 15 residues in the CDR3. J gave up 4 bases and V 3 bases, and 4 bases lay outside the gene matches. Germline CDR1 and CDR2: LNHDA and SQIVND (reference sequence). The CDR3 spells CASSMTSGMGETQYF. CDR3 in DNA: TGTGCCAGTAGTATGACTAGCGGGATGGGAGAGACCCAGTACTTC.

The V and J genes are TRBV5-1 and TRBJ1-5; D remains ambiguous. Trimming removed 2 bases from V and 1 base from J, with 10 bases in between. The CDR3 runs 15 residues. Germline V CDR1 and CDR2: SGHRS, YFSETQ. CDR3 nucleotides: TGCGCCAGCAGCTTCCTCGGAGAGAGCAATCAGCCCCAGCATTTT. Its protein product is CASSFLGESNQPQHF. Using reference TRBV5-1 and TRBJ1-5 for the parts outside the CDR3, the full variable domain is KAGVTQTPRYLIKTRGQQVTLSCSPISGHRSVSWYQQTPGQGLQFLFEYFSETQRNKGNFPGRFSGRQFSNSRSEMNVSTLELGDSALYLCASSFLGESNQPQHFGDGTRLSIL.

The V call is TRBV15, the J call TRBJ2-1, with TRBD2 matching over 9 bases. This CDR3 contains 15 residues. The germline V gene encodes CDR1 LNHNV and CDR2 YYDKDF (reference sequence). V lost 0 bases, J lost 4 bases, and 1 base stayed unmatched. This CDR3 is CATSRDSGSYNEQFF. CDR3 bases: TGTGCCACCAGCAGAGATAGCGGGAGTTACAATGAGCAGTTCTTC.

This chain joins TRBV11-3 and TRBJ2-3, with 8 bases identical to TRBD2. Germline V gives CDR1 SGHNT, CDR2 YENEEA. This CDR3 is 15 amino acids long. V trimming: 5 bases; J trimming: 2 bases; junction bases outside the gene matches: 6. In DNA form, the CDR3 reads TGTGCCAGCAGCCTCGGGACTAGACCCACAGATACGCAGTATTTT. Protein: CASSLGTRPTDTQYF.

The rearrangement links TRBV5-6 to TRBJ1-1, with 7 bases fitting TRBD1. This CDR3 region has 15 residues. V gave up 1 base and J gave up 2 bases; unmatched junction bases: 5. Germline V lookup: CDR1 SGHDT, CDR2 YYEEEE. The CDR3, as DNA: TGTGCCAGCAGCTTGCTGGGACAGCGAAACACTGAAGCTTTCTTT. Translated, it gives CASSLLGQRNTEAFF.

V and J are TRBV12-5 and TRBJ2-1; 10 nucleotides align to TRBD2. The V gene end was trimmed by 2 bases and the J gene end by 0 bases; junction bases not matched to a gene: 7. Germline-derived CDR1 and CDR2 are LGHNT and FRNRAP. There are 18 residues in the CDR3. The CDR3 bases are TGTGCTAGTGGTTTGCCTAACGGACTAGCGGTCTCCTACAATGAGCAGTTCTTC. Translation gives CASGLPNGLAVSYNEQFF.

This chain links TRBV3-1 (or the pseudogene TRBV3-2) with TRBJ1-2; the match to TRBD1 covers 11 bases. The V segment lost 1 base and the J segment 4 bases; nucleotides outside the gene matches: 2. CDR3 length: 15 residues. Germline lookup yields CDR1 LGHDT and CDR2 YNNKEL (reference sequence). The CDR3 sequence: CASSQAGTGGYGYTF. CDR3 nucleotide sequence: TGTGCCAGCAGCCAAGCCGGGACAGGGGGCTATGGCTACACCTTC.

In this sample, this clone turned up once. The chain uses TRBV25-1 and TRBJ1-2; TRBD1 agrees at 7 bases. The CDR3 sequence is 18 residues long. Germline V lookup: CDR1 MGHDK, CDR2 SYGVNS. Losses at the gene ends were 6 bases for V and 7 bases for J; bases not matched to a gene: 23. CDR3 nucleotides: TGTGCCAGCAGCCGCCGAACCCCCAGGGAAGGGGGCCAATTTGGCTACACCTTC. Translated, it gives CASSRRTPREGGQFGYTF.

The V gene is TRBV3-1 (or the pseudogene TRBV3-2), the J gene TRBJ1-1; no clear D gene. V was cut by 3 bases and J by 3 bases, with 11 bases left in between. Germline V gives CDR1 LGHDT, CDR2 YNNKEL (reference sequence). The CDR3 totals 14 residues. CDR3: CASSQSPRDTEAFF. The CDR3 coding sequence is TGTGCCAGCAGCCAGTCACCCCGCGACACTGAAGCTTTCTTT.

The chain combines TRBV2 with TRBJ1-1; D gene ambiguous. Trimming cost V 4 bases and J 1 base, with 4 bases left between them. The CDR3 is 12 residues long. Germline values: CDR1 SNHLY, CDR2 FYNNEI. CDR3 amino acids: CASSAENTEAFF. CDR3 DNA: TGTGCCAGCAGTGCAGAGAACACTGAAGCTTTCTTT. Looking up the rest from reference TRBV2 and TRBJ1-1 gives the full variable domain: EPEVTQTPSHQVTQMGQEVILRCVPISNHLYFYWYRQILGQKVEFLVSFYNNEISEKSEIFDDQFSVERPDGSNFTLKIRSTKLEDSAMYFCASSAENTEAFFGQGTRLTVV.

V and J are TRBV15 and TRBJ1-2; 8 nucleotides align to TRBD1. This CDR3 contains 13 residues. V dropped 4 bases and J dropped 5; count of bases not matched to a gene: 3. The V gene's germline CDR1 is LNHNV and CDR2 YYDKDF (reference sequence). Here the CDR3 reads CATSKGQAYGYTF. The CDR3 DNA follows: TGTGCCACCAGCAAGGGACAGGCTTATGGCTACACCTTC.

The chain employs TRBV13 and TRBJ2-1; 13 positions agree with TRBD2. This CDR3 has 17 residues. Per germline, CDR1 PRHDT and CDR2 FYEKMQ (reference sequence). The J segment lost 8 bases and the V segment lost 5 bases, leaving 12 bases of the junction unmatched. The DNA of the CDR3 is TGTGCCAGCAGCCTACACCAACTAGCGGGAGGGCCCGATGAGCAGTTCTTC. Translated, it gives CASSLHQLAGGPDEQFF.

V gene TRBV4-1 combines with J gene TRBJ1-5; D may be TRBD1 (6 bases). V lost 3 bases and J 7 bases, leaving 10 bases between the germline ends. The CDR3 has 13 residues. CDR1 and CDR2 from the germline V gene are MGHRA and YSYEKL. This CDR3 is CASSHPGEQPQHF. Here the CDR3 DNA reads TGCGCCAGCAGCCACCCAGGGGAACAGCCCCAGCATTTT.